These 27 T cell receptor beta chains originate from one sample sequenced in a study of T cells after yellow fever vaccination. Each CDR3 protein gets one entry after TCRdb re-called the 5' RACE reads with MiXCR. The table includes roughly 160,000 distinct CDR3 sequences, less than 9% detected once. This specimen was CD4+ T cells sorted from PBMCs, taken roughly 5 days after the first yellow fever vaccination. Every receptor here comes from a man between 18 and 35 years old who received the YFV17D yellow fever vaccine.

This clonotype occurred a few times. The genes are TRBV6-5 and TRBJ1-2, with TRBD1 matching over 8 bases. Germline trimming cut 0 bases from V and 7 bases from J; bases unmatched to any gene: 7. This CDR3 spans 15 amino acids. CDR1 MNHEY and CDR2 SVGAGI come from the germline V gene. The CDR3 sequence is CASSYSRTGFAGYTF. The DNA for the CDR3 is TGTGCCAGCAGTTACTCGAGGACAGGGTTCGCTGGCTACACCTTC.

Here the CDR3 reads CASSHGLAGGSYNEQFF. The CDR3 DNA sequence: TGCGCCAGCAGCCACGGACTAGCGGGGGGCTCCTACAATGAGCAGTTCTTC. The gene calls are TRBV5-1 and TRBJ2-1; 14 bases are a match to TRBD2. Germline CDR1 and CDR2: SGHRS and YFSETQ. The V segment lost 4 bases and the J segment 0 bases; nucleotides outside the gene matches: 3. The CDR3 covers 17 residues.

The sample holds many counts of this clonotype. The chain has TRBV7-2 and TRBJ2-5; D is uncertain. CDR3 length: 13 residues. CDR1 and CDR2 from the germline V gene are SGHTA and FQGNSA. V was pared by 5 bases and J by 7 bases, with 14 bases between. CDR3 sequence reads: CASSKDIIGTQYF. The CDR3, as DNA: TGTGCCAGCAGCAAAGACATCATCGGGACCCAGTACTTC.

The chain carries TRBV5-1 and TRBJ1-1, with D uncertain. Germline CDR1 SGHRS, CDR2 YFSETQ. Deletions cut 7 bases from V and 1 base from J, with 14 bases between. CDR3 size: 14 residues. CDR3 region: CASRPGPTNTEAFF. The DNA of the CDR3 is TGCGCCAGCCGACCCGGCCCTACGAACACTGAAGCTTTCTTT.

This clonotype was observed at least ten times. The rearrangement links TRBV2 to TRBJ2-3; D is unclear. V was cut by 6 bases and J by 6 bases, with 7 bases left in between. This CDR3 region has 11 residues. CDR1 SNHLY and CDR2 FYNNEI come from the germline V gene. The CDR3 coding sequence is TGTGCCAGCAGCTACGTGGATACGCAGTATTTT. This sequence encodes CASSYVDTQYF.

This clonotype appeared many times. The rearrangement joins TRBV12-3 or TRBV12-4 to TRBJ2-1; a possible D gene is TRBD1 (5 bases). The CDR3 is made up of 15 amino acids. Trimming shortened V by 5 bases and J by 0 bases, and 11 bases separated the two germline ends. The CDR3 is CASSPYRSSYNEQFF. The CDR3 bases are TGTGCCAGCAGTCCCTACAGGAGCTCCTACAATGAGCAGTTCTTC.

This clonotype was found a few times. The chain uses TRBV6-1 and TRBJ2-7; 11 bases agree with TRBD2. V lost 6 bases to trimming and J lost 3 bases; unmatched junction nucleotides: 4. Germline-derived CDR1 and CDR2 are MNHNS and SASEGT. The CDR3 totals 14 residues. The CDR3, as DNA: TGTGCCAGCAGCACTCTAGCGGGGGGCTACGAGCAGTACGTC. This translates into CASSTLAGGYEQYV.

The chain combines TRBV5-4 with TRBJ2-3, with D possibly being TRBD2 (7 bases). The CDR3 has 19 amino acids. Germline CDR1 reads SGHNT; CDR2 reads YYREEE (reference sequence). Trimming took off 0 bases at V and 2 bases at J, with 22 bases between the two ends. The CDR3 loop reads CASSLGPSTTGGLTDTQYF. In DNA, the CDR3 is TGTGCCAGCAGCTTGGGGCCCTCTACAACGGGGGGCCTCACAGATACGCAGTATTTT.

There are many counts of this clonotype. The rearrangement links TRBV7-9 to TRBJ1-5; maybe TRBD1 (5 bases). Per germline, CDR1 SEHNR and CDR2 FQNEAQ (reference sequence). V was cut by 1 base and J by 8 bases, with 21 bases left in between. The CDR3 covers 17 residues. CDR3 protein: CASSLVVRRAREKPQHF. As DNA, the CDR3 is TGTGCCAGCAGCTTAGTAGTAAGAAGGGCCAGGGAAAAGCCCCAGCATTTT.

This clonotype was counted a few times. V is TRBV7-8 and J is TRBJ1-5; D unresolved. The CDR3 has 15 amino acids. Trimming stripped 5 bases from V and 0 bases from J, with 11 bases between. Germline V gives CDR1 SGHVS, CDR2 FQNEAQ. Here the CDR3 reads CASSPLWDSNQPQHF. The DNA for the CDR3 is TGTGCCAGCAGCCCCCTATGGGATAGCAATCAGCCCCAGCATTTT.

The genes are TRBV4-3 and TRBJ1-3; D is unresolved. The V gene lost 2 bases and the J gene lost 9 bases, with 17 bases spanning the gap. The CDR3 extends over 15 amino acids. Germline V gene sequence: CDR1 LGHNA, CDR2 YSLEER. CDR3 nucleotide sequence: TGCGCCAGCAGCCAAAGGAGAGCGCCGGAGGCCACCATATATTTT. This translates into CASSQRRAPEATIYF.

This clonotype has ten or more counts. The V and J genes are TRBV21-1 and TRBJ2-3. TRBV21-1 is a listed pseudogene. This CDR3 contains 12 residues. CDR3 nucleotides: TGTGCCAGCAGGAATAGCACAGATACGCAGTATTTT. This encodes CASRNSTDTQYF.

This clonotype has at least ten counts. The chain employs TRBV12-3 or TRBV12-4 and TRBJ2-2; D may be TRBD2 (6 bases). The CDR3 spans 15 residues. The germline V and J ends were trimmed by 4 bases and 6 bases, with 15 bases remaining between them. CDR3 bases: TGTGCCAGCAGTTCCGGCGGGAACACCGCCGGGGAGCTGTTTTTT. Translation gives CASSSGGNTAGELFF.

This clonotype has at least ten counts. The genes are TRBV20-1 and TRBJ1-2; 7 nucleotides align to TRBD1. After removal of 3 bases from V and 4 bases from J, the junction contained 14 bases not matched to a gene. CDR3 length: 16 amino acids. The germline CDR1 and CDR2 sequences are DFQATT and SNEGSKA (reference sequence). The DNA of the CDR3 is TGCAGTGCTAGGTCGACAGGGACGGGGGGTTCCTATGGCTACACCTTC. Residues: CSARSTGTGGSYGYTF.

This clonotype has a count of ten or more. The chain uses TRBV29-1 and TRBJ1-4; D gene uncertain. Germline assignment: CDR1 SQVTM and CDR2 ANQGSEA. The CDR3 runs 11 residues. The germline V and J ends were trimmed by 8 bases and 5 bases, with 9 bases remaining between them. The CDR3 nucleotides are TGCAGCTACCGGACGAATGAAAAACTGTTTTTT. Residues: CSYRTNEKLFF.

The gene calls are TRBV2 and TRBJ2-3, with D unresolved. The CDR3 has 14 amino acids. Looked up from germline, CDR1 is SNHLY and CDR2 is FYNNEI. Trimming removed 3 bases at V and 0 bases at J, with 7 bases between. CDR3 in amino acids: CASSDSSSTDTQYF. The CDR3 DNA reads as TGTGCCAGCAGTGACTCGAGTAGCACAGATACGCAGTATTTT.

This clonotype has more than one count but fewer than ten. V and J are TRBV5-4 and TRBJ2-5; possibly TRBD1 for D (6 bases). Trimming took 4 bases from V and 4 from J, leaving 20 bases between them. There are 16 residues in the CDR3. Germline V gives CDR1 SGHNT, CDR2 YYREEE (reference sequence). CDR3 DNA sequence: TGTGCCAGCAGCCGGAACGGACAGACAGGAGGAGAGACCCAGTACTTC. Protein product: CASSRNGQTGGETQYF.

This clonotype was seen ten or more times. The chain employs TRBV27 and TRBJ2-1; no clear D gene. V was pared by 6 bases and J by 6 bases, with 18 bases between. There are 15 residues in the CDR3. Germline CDR1 and CDR2: MNHEY and SMNVEV (reference sequence). The CDR3 region is CASSTRFLWGNEQFF. CDR3 sequence (DNA): TGTGCCAGCAGCACCCGATTCCTCTGGGGCAATGAGCAGTTCTTC.

This clonotype was seen once. The rearrangement links TRBV7-2 to TRBJ1-6, with D possibly being TRBD1 (6 bases). Deletions cut 5 bases from V and 8 bases from J, with 16 bases between. Germline V gene lookup returns CDR1 SGHTA and CDR2 FQGNSA. CDR3 length: 15 residues. CDR3 DNA sequence: TGTGCCAGCAGCATAATGGGACACTTGCATTCACCCCTCCACTTT. Amino acid sequence: CASSIMGHLHSPLHF.

Ten or more counts support this clonotype. The rearrangement uses TRBV15 and TRBJ1-5, with TRBD1 matching 11 bases. This CDR3 has 17 residues. V shed 4 bases and J 3 bases; nucleotides not matched to a gene: 8. Germline lookup yields CDR1 LNHNV and CDR2 YYDKDF (reference sequence). CDR3: CATSNRGQGVFNQPQHF. The CDR3 coding sequence is TGTGCCACCAGCAATAGGGGACAGGGGGTCTTCAATCAGCCCCAGCATTTT.

The table lists this clonotype with many counts. V usage is TRBV19 and J usage is TRBJ1-1, with D maybe TRBD1 (6 bases). The CDR3 extends over 13 amino acids. Trimming left V 7 bases short and J 12 bases short, with 21 bases between. Per the germline V gene, CDR1 is LNHDA and CDR2 is SQIVND (reference sequence). CDR3 loop: CASTRRRGLGTFF. CDR3 DNA: TGTGCCAGTACCCGGAGGAGGGGGTTAGGAACTTTCTTT.

This clonotype was found many times. The rearrangement links TRBV11-2 to TRBJ2-3; D gene uncertain. Germline loops: CDR1 SGHAT, CDR2 FQNNGV. The CDR3 totals 12 residues. Trimming removed 5 bases at V and 4 bases at J, with 7 bases between. This CDR3 reads CASSPLADTQYF. Written as DNA, the CDR3 is TGTGCCAGCAGCCCTCTTGCAGATACGCAGTATTTT.

This clonotype was counted ten times or more. This chain uses TRBV30 with TRBJ2-1; 7 bases are a match to TRBD1. V dropped 1 base and J dropped 12; count of bases not matched to a gene: 3. Germline V gene sequence: CDR1 GTSNPN, CDR2 SVGIG (reference sequence). The CDR3 is made up of 11 amino acids. CDR3 sequence reads: CAWSDWTGQFF. As DNA, the CDR3 is TGTGCCTGGAGTGATTGGACAGGGCAGTTCTTC. The full variable domain, in which reference TRBV30 and TRBJ2-1 provide the parts outside the CDR3, is SQTIHQWPATLVQPVGSPLSLECTVEGTSNPNLYWYRQAAGRGLQLLFYSVGIGQISSEVPQNLSASRPQDRQFILSSKKLLLSDSGFYLCAWSDWTGQFFGPGTRLTVL.

A remark on this clonotype: At one of its ends the junction is not consistent with the germline gene, which may arise from a read error. The chain has TRBV10-3 and TRBJ1-3; D is perhaps TRBD1 (5 bases). This CDR3 is 18 amino acids long. CDR1 and CDR2 (germline): ENHRY, SYGVKD. CDR3 sequence reads: CAFSQWDYYSSSGNTIYF. CDR3 bases: TGTGCCTTCAGTCAATGGGACTACTACTCTAGCTCTGGAAACACCATATATTTT.

This clonotype was counted only a few times. For the CDR3, the DNA is TGTGCCAGCAGCGGTGGTTTCGGGTGGGATACGCAGTATTTT. Its protein product is CASSGGFGWDTQYF. The gene calls are TRBV7-3 and TRBJ2-3, with no clear D. V dropped 5 bases and J dropped 6 bases, with 15 bases sitting between them. There are 14 residues in the CDR3. Germline CDR1 reads SGHTA; CDR2 reads FQGTGA.

V usage is TRBV11-2 and J usage is TRBJ2-1; perhaps TRBD2 as D (5 bases). Trimming took 3 bases from V and 5 from J, leaving 11 bases between them. CDR1 and CDR2 (germline): SGHAT, FQNNGV. The length of the CDR3 is 14 residues. In nucleotides, the CDR3 is TGTGCCAGCAGCTTCCTTTCCGGGGACAATGAGCAGTTCTTC. This encodes CASSFLSGDNEQFF.

This clonotype was counted between two and nine times. The rearrangement joins TRBV28 to TRBJ1-2, with TRBD1 as a possible D gene (6 bases). The CDR3 runs to 14 residues. The ends were cut back, 6 bases at V and 2 bases at J, with 13 bases in the middle. In germline, CDR1 is MDHEN, CDR2 SYDVKM. The DNA for the CDR3 is TGTGCCAGCAGCCCCAGGGGAGGGAACTATGGCTACACCTTC. It is translated as CASSPRGGNYGYTF.